The next 32 T cell receptor beta chains were all read from a single sample in a study of blood T cells in healthy people across ages. Next came a second PCR, run for roughly 7 to 12 cycles, which used a sample-barcoded 5' primer along with a J-beta primer mix. TCRdb re-called the 5' RACE reads through MiXCR, storing one row per CDR3 protein. Of some 800,000 distinct CDR3 sequences listed, more than 20% were seen once; the top ten hold approximately 3.7%. These same data were also listed under a study on T cells of mothers and their children.

Sequenced: blood. Every receptor here comes from a boy younger than 18 in good health.

This clonotype was detected only a few times. The chain carries TRBV4-3 and TRBJ2-3; either TRBD1 or TRBD2 may supply D (5 bases each). The V end lost 0 bases, the J end lost 2 bases, and 12 bases lay between the germline ends. The germline gives CDR1 LGHNA, CDR2 YSLEER. CDR3 size: 16 residues. CDR3 DNA: TGCGCCAGCAGCCAAGAGTGGGGGATTGACACAGATACGCAGTATTTT. Translation: CASSQEWGIDTDTQYF.

This clonotype was detected only a few times. Here the CDR3 DNA reads TGTGCCACCACCCAGCCGGGCCAGGGGCAAGAGACCCAGTACTTC. Translation gives CATTQPGQGQETQYF. This chain links TRBV15 with TRBJ2-1; maybe TRBD1 (6 bases). The end of the DNA fits TRBJ2-5 better, so the J call may be wrong. The CDR3 is 15 residues long. CDR1 and CDR2 (germline): LNHNV, YYDKDF (reference sequence).

The chain joins TRBV29-1 to TRBJ1-1; D unclear. Germline V gene data show CDR1 as SQVTM and CDR2 as ANQGSEA. The length of the CDR3 is 12 residues. The DNA of the CDR3 is TGCAGGGCGACTACTGCGGGCACTGAAGCTTTCTTT. This translates into CRATTAGTEAFF.

The genes are TRBV12-3 or TRBV12-4 and TRBJ1-2, with TRBD1 identical over 11 bases. Trimming at V came to 8 bases and at J to 4 bases, leaving 6 bases not matched to a gene. This CDR3 spans 14 amino acids. CDR3 coding DNA: TGTGCCAGCGTTAGGACAGGGGGCTTCTATGGCTACACCTTC. Translated: CASVRTGGFYGYTF.

CDR3 in amino acids: CATSAKTGTEQFF. DNA for the CDR3: TGTGCCACCAGCGCGAAGACCGGCACTGAGCAGTTCTTC. This chain uses TRBV15 with TRBJ2-1; the D is unclear. The CDR3 extends over 13 amino acids. V was shortened by 5 bases and J by 9 bases, with 14 bases between the two germline ends. Germline V lookup: CDR1 LNHNV, CDR2 YYDKDF (reference sequence). The whole variable domain, remainder taken from reference TRBV15 and TRBJ2-1, is DAMVIQNPRYQVTQFGKPVTLSCSQTLNHNVMYWYQQKSSQAPKLLFHYYDKDFNNEADTPDNFQSRRPNTSFCFLDIRSPGLGDTAMYLCATSAKTGTEQFFGPGTRLTVL.

This clonotype was counted between two and nine times. This chain links TRBV27 with TRBJ2-1; D possibly corresponds to TRBD1 (6 bases). Trimming took 4 bases from V and 4 from J, leaving 8 bases between them. The germline V gene has CDR1 MNHEY and CDR2 SMNVEV (reference sequence). CDR3 size: 13 residues. Here the CDR3 DNA reads TGTGCCAGCAGTTGGACAGTATACAATGAGCAGTTCTTC. This gives the protein CASSWTVYNEQFF.

J is TRBJ1-4 and V is TRBV27; D not certain. The CDR3 totals 15 residues. Trimming took 11 bases from V and 0 from J, leaving 16 bases between them. The germline gives CDR1 MNHEY, CDR2 SMNVEV (reference sequence). The CDR3 DNA reads TGTGCCCCCGGGTCCAATCACGCAACTAATGAAAAACTGTTTTTT. It codes for CAPGSNHATNEKLFF. Combining the CDR3 with reference TRBV27 and TRBJ1-4 gives the whole variable domain EAQVTQNPRYLITVTGKKLTVTCSQNMNHEYMSWYRQDPGLGLRQIYYSMNVEVTDKGDVPEGYKVSRKEKRNFPLILESPSPNQTSLYFCAPGSNHATNEKLFFGSGTQLSVL.

The chain is built from TRBV7-8 and TRBJ2-1; 8 bases map to TRBD2. Losses at the gene ends were 5 bases for V and 4 bases for J; bases not matched to a gene: 10. Germline V lookup: CDR1 SGHVS, CDR2 FQNEAQ. The CDR3 extends over 16 amino acids. The CDR3 bases are TGTGCCAGCAGCCATATAGCGGGAAGAGGGTACAATGAGCAGTTCTTC. Translated: CASSHIAGRGYNEQFF.

This sequence joins TRBV4-3 and TRBJ1-2, with D perhaps TRBD1 (6 bases). The germline V gene has CDR1 LGHNA and CDR2 YSLEER. The ends were cut back, 0 bases at V and 9 bases at J, with 11 bases in the middle. There are 13 residues in the CDR3. The CDR3 sequence is CASSQDTGWSYTF. CDR3 in DNA: TGCGCCAGCAGCCAAGATACAGGGTGGAGCTACACCTTC.

The chain recombines TRBV2 with TRBJ2-1, with 7 bases matching TRBD2. The CDR3 length is 14 residues. The junction had 8 bases not matched to a gene; V was cut back by 8 bases and J by 4 bases. Germline lookup yields CDR1 SNHLY and CDR2 FYNNEI. CDR3 loop: CASASGGTYNEQFF. The CDR3 DNA sequence: TGTGCCAGCGCCTCGGGAGGCACGTACAATGAGCAGTTCTTC.

V is TRBV29-1 and J is TRBJ1-4, with D possibly TRBD1 on 6 matching bases. The CDR3 is made up of 14 amino acids. The V end lost 7 bases, the J end lost 5 bases, and 17 bases lay between the germline ends. CDR1 is SQVTM, CDR2 ANQGSEA, per germline. CDR3 sequence (DNA): TGCAGCGCGGGGGGGGGCAACATCAATGAAAAACTGTTTTTT. As protein: CSAGGGNINEKLFF.

The chain carries TRBV18 and TRBJ2-5; D ambiguous. The J call is uncertain, as TRBJ2-7 better fits the DNA end. Germline V gives CDR1 KGHSH, CDR2 LQKENI. CDR3 length: 15 residues. The CDR3 here is CASSPRGRFIYEQYF. For the CDR3, the DNA is TGTGCCAGCTCACCACGCGGACGGTTCATCTACGAGCAGTACTTC.

The chain recombines TRBV12-3 or TRBV12-4 with TRBJ2-3; 11 bases agree with TRBD1. There are 14 residues in the CDR3. The ends lost 5 bases at V and 4 bases at J; junction bases unmatched: 2. The chain's CDR3 is CASSAGQGADTQYF. DNA of the CDR3: TGTGCCAGCAGTGCGGGACAGGGGGCAGATACGCAGTATTTT.

A word on this clonotype: A read error is likely, as this CDR3 ends without the conserved phenylalanine or tryptophan. J is TRBJ2-3 and V is TRBV7-9, with 7 bases fitting TRBD1. Trimming cost V 2 bases and J 5 bases; bases outside gene matches: 10. The CDR3 consists of 16 residues. CDR1 is SEHNR and CDR2 is FQNEAQ in the germline V gene (reference sequence). The DNA for the CDR3 is TGTGCCAGCAGCTTATTTACAGGGGAGTCGTTAGATACGCAGTATCTT. Translation: CASSLFTGESLDTQYL.

This clonotype appeared a few times. This chain links TRBV28 with TRBJ1-1; D ambiguous. Trimming took 11 bases from V and 0 from J, leaving 7 bases between them. This CDR3 is 11 amino acids long. CDR1 MDHEN and CDR2 SYDVKM come from the germline V gene. CDR3 in amino acids: CAAGLNTEAFF. Here the CDR3 DNA reads TGTGCCGCAGGACTGAACACTGAAGCTTTCTTT.

A few counts support this clonotype. This chain connects TRBV29-1 to TRBJ1-3, with a weak D call TRBD1 (5 bases). Trimming shortened V by 7 bases and J by 1 base, and 8 bases separated the two germline ends. Germline assignment: CDR1 SQVTM and CDR2 ANQGSEA. This CDR3 spans 12 amino acids. In DNA form, the CDR3 reads TGCAGCGCTCAGGGATCTGGAAACACCATATATTTT. As protein: CSAQGSGNTIYF.

This chain links TRBV7-2 with TRBJ2-5; no clear D. The CDR3 length is 16 residues. Germline V gene lookup returns CDR1 SGHTA and CDR2 FQGNSA. Between the trimmed V and J ends, which lost 5 bases and 1 base, there was a span of 17 bases. CDR3 bases: TGTGCCAGCAGCCCACCCCGGGTAGCAGCCCAAGAGACCCAGTACTTC. This gives the protein CASSPPRVAAQETQYF. The whole variable domain, remainder taken from reference TRBV7-2 and TRBJ2-5, is GAGVSQSPSNKVTEKGKDVELRCDPISGHTALYWYRQSLGQGLEFLIYFQGNSAPDKSGLPSDRFSAERTGGSVSTLTIQRTQQEDSAVYLCASSPPRVAAQETQYFGPGTRLLVL.

The V call is TRBV19, the J call TRBJ2-1; 11 bases are a match to TRBD2. This CDR3 is built from 17 residues. Trimming cost V 1 base and J 2 bases; bases outside gene matches: 4. CDR1 is LNHDA and CDR2 is SQIVND in the germline V gene (reference sequence). As DNA, the CDR3 is TGTGCCAGTAGTATAGTTAGCGGGAGGGCCGCCTACAATGAGCAGTTCTTC. Protein sequence: CASSIVSGRAAYNEQFF. Complete variable domain (other parts from reference TRBV19 and TRBJ2-1): DGGITQSPKYLFRKEGQNVTLSCEQNLNHDAMYWYRQDPGQGLRLIYYSQIVNDFQKGDIAEGYSVSREKKESFPLTVTSAQKNPTAFYLCASSIVSGRAAYNEQFFGPGTRLTVL.

The chain joins TRBV12-3 or TRBV12-4 to TRBJ2-3; 10 positions match TRBD2. Losses at the gene ends were 3 bases for V and 5 bases for J; bases not matched to a gene: 8. CDR3 length equals 16 residues. CDR3: CASSLQGLAMVDTQYF. CDR3 nucleotides: TGTGCCAGCAGTTTGCAGGGACTAGCGATGGTAGATACGCAGTATTTT.

V usage is TRBV28 and J usage is TRBJ2-5, with D perhaps assigned TRBD1 or TRBD2 (6 bases each). Germline V gene sequence: CDR1 MDHEN, CDR2 SYDVKM. Trimming took 1 base from V and 5 from J, leaving 23 bases between them. The CDR3 covers 18 residues. CDR3 sequence: CASSLFKGYREDIETQYF. CDR3 DNA sequence: TGTGCCAGCAGTTTATTTAAAGGGTACAGGGAGGATATTGAGACCCAGTACTTC.

V usage is TRBV28 and J usage is TRBJ1-2, with 7 bases matching TRBD1. CDR3 size: 15 residues. Trimming removed 3 bases from V and 3 bases from J; junction bases left unmatched: 7. CDR1 is MDHEN, CDR2 SYDVKM, per germline. CDR3 region: CASSLATGWDYGYTF. CDR3 bases: TGTGCCAGCAGTTTGGCGACAGGGTGGGACTATGGCTACACCTTC.

The V call is TRBV7-2, the J call TRBJ1-2, with 7 bases matching TRBD1. Per germline, CDR1 SGHTA and CDR2 FQGNSA. V gave up 1 base and J gave up 4 bases; unmatched junction bases: 6. The length of the CDR3 is 15 residues. The CDR3 DNA reads as TGTGCCAGCAGCTTAGGGCTACAGGGGATCTATGGCTACACCTTC. Its translation: CASSLGLQGIYGYTF.

The chain employs TRBV7-9 and TRBJ2-7; D not certain. V shed 1 base and J shed 0 bases, with 10 bases lying between them. Germline V gene data show CDR1 as SEHNR and CDR2 as FQNEAQ (reference sequence). The CDR3 is 15 amino acids. CDR3 in DNA: TGTGCCAGCAGCTTAGATGGGTTGAGCTCCTACGAGCAGTACTTC. Translated: CASSLDGLSSYEQYF.

The genes are TRBV4-3 and TRBJ1-2, with D perhaps TRBD1 (5 bases). The CDR3 is made up of 15 amino acids. V lost 1 base, J lost 4 bases, and 13 bases lay in between. In germline, CDR1 is LGHNA, CDR2 YSLEER. The CDR3, as DNA: TGCGCCAGCAGCCAAGTAAGGGACGGTTCCTATGGCTACACCTTC. Translated: CASSQVRDGSYGYTF.

The chain uses TRBV7-9 and TRBJ1-6; TRBD1 might be the D (6 bases). The CDR3 is made up of 16 amino acids. Germline CDR1 is SEHNR and CDR2 is FQNEAQ (reference sequence). The V gene lost 5 bases and the J gene lost 0 bases, with 11 bases spanning the gap. CDR3 nucleotides: TGTGCCAGCAGCGGTACAGGGAGCTCCTATAATTCACCCCTCCACTTT. This translates into CASSGTGSSYNSPLHF.

This chain links TRBV5-1 with TRBJ1-1; TRBD1 might be the D (6 bases). The CDR3 runs 16 residues. With 4 bases removed from V and 4 bases from J, the gap between germline ends came to 20 bases. The V gene's germline CDR1 is SGHRS and CDR2 YFSETQ. The CDR3 protein is CASSPAPPRGITEAFF. The CDR3 DNA follows: TGCGCCAGCAGCCCGGCCCCACCTAGGGGGATCACTGAAGCTTTCTTT.

V gene TRBV4-3 combines with J gene TRBJ2-4; 10 bases map to TRBD2. V dropped 0 bases and J dropped 0; count of bases not matched to a gene: 2. The CDR3 is 17 residues long. The germline V gene encodes CDR1 LGHNA and CDR2 YSLEER. The CDR3 nucleotides read TGCGCCAGCAGCCAAGAACTAGCGGGGTTAGCCAAAAACATTCAGTACTTC. This encodes CASSQELAGLAKNIQYF.

The CDR3 here is CSASISVGSNRWEQFF. CDR3 nucleotide sequence: TGCAGTGCTAGCATCTCGGTGGGTAGCAATCGGTGGGAGCAGTTCTTC. This chain connects TRBV20-1 to TRBJ2-1; D gene ambiguous. V was shortened by 3 bases and J by 10 bases, with 25 bases between the two germline ends. The CDR3 is 16 amino acids. Germline CDR1 reads DFQATT; CDR2 reads SNEGSKA (reference sequence).

This chain connects TRBV12-3 or TRBV12-4 to TRBJ1-4, with D perhaps TRBD1 (6 bases). The length of the CDR3 is 15 residues. V was shortened by 7 bases and J by 8 bases, with 20 bases between the two germline ends. The CDR3 DNA is TGTGCCAGCACCTCGGGGGCAAAGGGGAAGGAAAAACTGTTTTTT. Translating gives CASTSGAKGKEKLFF.

This clonotype was seen only a few times. CDR3 coding DNA: TGTGCCAGCAGTTTACGACAGGGGATTAATGAAAAACTGTTTTTT. The encoded protein is CASSLRQGINEKLFF. This chain uses TRBV28 with TRBJ1-4; TRBD1 agrees at 8 bases. V lost 2 bases to trimming and J lost 4 bases; unmatched junction nucleotides: 3. CDR3 length: 15 amino acids. CDR1 and CDR2 from the germline V gene are MDHEN and SYDVKM.

There are a few counts of this clonotype. The rearrangement uses TRBV5-1 and TRBJ1-1; D unclear. Germline assignment: CDR1 SGHRS and CDR2 YFSETQ. CDR3 length equals 11 residues. The V end lost 3 bases, the J end lost 7 bases, and 7 bases lay between the germline ends. The CDR3 bases are TGCGCCAGCAGCTGGGCAGGTGAAGCTTTCTTT. Its protein is CASSWAGEAFF.

The chain has TRBV29-1 and TRBJ2-7; 8 positions match TRBD2. The germline V gene encodes CDR1 SQVTM and CDR2 ANQGSEA. Germline trimming cut 6 bases from V and 1 base from J; bases unmatched to any gene: 5. The CDR3 covers 13 residues. CDR3 nucleotide sequence: TGCAGCGTGGCGGGACTAGGTTCCTACGAGCAGTACTTC. Translating gives CSVAGLGSYEQYF.